This T cell receptor beta chain comes out of a study of blood T cell repertoires in COVID-19. Study-level information: Samples of COVID-19 (acute and convalescent) were obtained from the United States, Italy and Spain.

During active infection, Seattle patients enrolled and were then monitored through disease. The assay was immunoSEQ multiplex PCR, and TCRdb's table has in-frame clones only and misses some. This sample has around 260,000 clones, with around 90% found just once. The length of the CDR3 is 16 residues. V lost 2 bases and J lost 7; bases outside the gene matches: 5. CDR1 and CDR2 (germline): MDHEN, SYDVKM. Source material: peripheral blood. The chain combines TRBV28 with TRBJ2-1; 13 bases match TRBD2. This clonotype was sampled from a woman aged 60-75 years with COVID-19, enrolled during active disease. In nucleotides, the CDR3 is TGTGCCAGCAGTTTAGCCGGACTAGCGGGAGAGAATGAGCAGTTCTTC. It encodes CASSLAGLAGENEQFF.